This T cell receptor beta chain emerged from a study of blood T cell repertoires in COVID-19. About the study: Spain, Italy and the United States supplied samples that represented acute and convalescent COVID-19. The cDNA or gDNA used as material had been derived from T cells, B-cell-depleted T cells, or PBMCs.

The CDR3 totals 17 residues. Germline V gene lookup returns CDR1 LNHDA and CDR2 SQIVND (reference sequence). The V segment lost 4 bases and the J segment 9 bases; nucleotides outside the gene matches: 12. Clones were read by immunoSEQ multiplex PCR, and TCRdb kept only the in-frame ones, dropping some. The data hold about 88,000 clones, with approximately 90% observed a single time. The sequence was obtained from a male donor with acute or convalescent COVID-19. The sequencing sample was made of peripheral blood. The J gene is TRBJ1-6, the V gene TRBV19, with 10 nucleotides matching TRBD1. The CDR3 DNA sequence: TGTGCCAGTAGTACCAGACAGGGGGCCATTGGCCCTTCACCCCTCCACTTT. Its translation: CASSTRQGAIGPSPLHF.